The subject of this entry is one T cell receptor (beta chain). No antigen is known for it. This entry belongs to a study of T cell responses to AZD1222 COVID-19 vaccine. Profiled with immunoSEQ multiplex PCR; TCRdb holds only in-frame clones, not every one. Counted here are some 280,000 clones, about 94% occurring once; the ten biggest clones make up less than 0.65%. Regarding the study as a whole: Repertoire collection took place solely once the T cell response had peaked. Among vaccine-associated CD4 TCRs, coverage spanned spike, with dominance at 160-218 and 743-854. Among those given AZD1222, only five or six were seropositive at baseline. Nearly half of spike-specific TCRs reportedly target unmutated variant regions.

Sample: peripheral blood, taken 28 days after the second AZD1222 dose. The sequence came from an adult who received the AZD1222 COVID-19 vaccine.

This CDR3 reads CASRLGQGVVVNTEAFF. CDR3 nucleotide sequence: TGTGCCAGCAGACTGGGACAGGGGGTCGTCGTGAACACTGAAGCTTTCTTT. The chain joins TRBV5-4 to TRBJ1-1, with 11 bases matching TRBD1. The CDR3 is made up of 17 amino acids. Unmatched junction bases numbered 9, after V lost 5 bases and J lost 0 bases. CDR1 is SGHNT, CDR2 YYREEE, per germline (reference sequence).